The clone carrying this T cell receptor beta chain was seen a few times. This record belongs to a study of T cell responses to AZD1222 COVID-19 vaccine. Profiling relied on immunoSEQ multiplex PCR, and the TCRdb table lists in-frame clones only, not all of them. The sample yields some 49,000 clones, 80% to 90% seen once. Germline assignment: CDR1 SQVTM and CDR2 ANQGSEA. This CDR3 spans 12 amino acids. V lost 7 bases and J 5 bases, leaving 11 bases between the germline ends. The sequencing used peripheral blood, collected 28 days after the second AZD1222 dose. The chain combines TRBV29-1 with TRBJ1-4; D is ambiguous. The receptor comes from an adult who received the AZD1222 COVID-19 vaccine. CDR3 region: CSAALGNEKLFF. The CDR3 DNA reads as TGCAGCGCTGCCTTAGGGAATGAAAAACTGTTTTTT.